The source of this TCR beta chain is a study of blood T cell repertoires in COVID-19. CDR1 and CDR2 (germline): GTSNPN, SVGIG (reference sequence). The CDR3 has 13 residues. Notes on this clone: Germline and junction disagree at one end, which may indicate a read error.

Clones were sequenced by immunoSEQ multiplex PCR, and TCRdb holds only the in-frame ones, with some missing. The sample carries about 23,000 clones, 70% to 90% recorded once. This TCR derives from a woman older than 75 with active or convalescent COVID-19. Specimen: peripheral blood. The chain recombines TRBV30 with TRBJ1-3; no definite D call. The CDR3, as DNA: TGTGCCTGGCAGCCCCTAGGTGGATACACCATATATTTT. Translating it yields CAWQPLGGYTIYF.